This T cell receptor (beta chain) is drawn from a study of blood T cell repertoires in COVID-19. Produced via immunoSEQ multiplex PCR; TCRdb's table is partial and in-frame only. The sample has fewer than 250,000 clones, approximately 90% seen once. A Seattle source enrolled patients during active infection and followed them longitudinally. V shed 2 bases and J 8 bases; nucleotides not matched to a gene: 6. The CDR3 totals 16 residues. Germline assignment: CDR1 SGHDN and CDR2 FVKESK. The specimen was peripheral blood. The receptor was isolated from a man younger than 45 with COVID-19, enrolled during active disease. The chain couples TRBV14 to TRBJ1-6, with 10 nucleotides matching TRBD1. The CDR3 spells CASSQLGTGVDSPLHF. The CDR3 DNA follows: TGTGCCAGCAGCCAACTAGGGACAGGGGTGGATTCACCCCTCCACTTT.